What follows are 15 T cell receptor beta chains derived from one specimen sequenced in a study of OX40 agonist ivuxolimab in advanced cancers. The library relied on the immunoSEQ multiplex PCR assay. TCRdb took over this immuneACCESS table, retaining in-frame rearrangements with V and J assigned. Such tables are incomplete; in checked studies, under half of the missing clones stem from an unresolved V gene, and the remainder is unexplained. The sample includes 75,000 to 95,000 clones, with more than 80% observed a single time. 8% to 10% of the sample is held by the ten biggest clonotypes. Source: CD4+ or CD8+ T cells sorted from blood, taken in a trial of the OX40 agonist ivuxolimab. These TCRs come from an adult with an advanced solid tumor such as melanoma, head and neck, liver or kidney cancer.

This chain connects TRBV6-6 to TRBJ1-6; 9 bases agree with TRBD1. Trimming at V came to 6 bases and at J to 6 bases, leaving 6 bases not matched to a gene. The CDR3 loop spans 15 amino acids. Germline loops: CDR1 MNHNY, CDR2 SVGAGI (reference sequence). CDR3 region: CASRPGQGGNSPLHF. The CDR3 DNA reads as TGTGCCAGCAGGCCGGGACAGGGTGGTAATTCACCCCTCCACTTT.

The rearrangement joins TRBV15 to TRBJ2-7; the D is unclear. Trimming shortened V by 5 bases and J by 2 bases, and 13 bases separated the two germline ends. CDR1 is LNHNV and CDR2 is YYDKDF in the germline V gene (reference sequence). The CDR3 contains 14 residues. This CDR3 reads CATSGGSVPYEQYF. DNA for the CDR3: TGTGCCACCAGCGGTGGATCAGTACCCTACGAGCAGTACTTC.

The J gene is TRBJ2-7, the V gene TRBV6-5; D may match TRBD1 or TRBD2 (5 bases each). This CDR3 is built from 15 residues. From germline, CDR1 is MNHEY and CDR2 SVGAGI. Trimming shortened V by 5 bases and J by 5 bases, and 19 bases separated the two germline ends. The CDR3 DNA is TGTGCCAGCAGTAAGATGTCCCTGGGACGTGACGAGCAGTACTTC. Its protein is CASSKMSLGRDEQYF.

The chain links TRBV18 to TRBJ2-3, with D perhaps matching TRBD2 (6 bases). Germline V CDR1 and CDR2: KGHSH, LQKENI. V lost 1 base, J lost 3 bases, and 11 bases lay in between. The CDR3 loop spans 15 amino acids. The CDR3 loop is CASSPLRGLTDTQYF. The CDR3 DNA follows: TGTGCCAGCTCACCACTACGGGGGTTAACAGATACGCAGTATTTT.

This chain joins TRBV27 and TRBJ2-7; 9 positions agree with TRBD2. CDR3 length: 16 amino acids. Per the germline V gene, CDR1 is MNHEY and CDR2 is SMNVEV (reference sequence). V dropped 2 bases and J dropped 1; count of bases not matched to a gene: 6. The CDR3 sequence: CASSLMSAGGSYEQYF. DNA for the CDR3: TGTGCCAGCAGTTTAATGTCCGCGGGGGGGTCCTACGAGCAGTACTTC.

This clone was seen a handful of times. The chain couples TRBV11-3 to TRBJ2-7; 7 bases line up with TRBD1. Germline V gene lookup returns CDR1 SGHNT and CDR2 YENEEA. Trimming at V came to 1 base and at J to 4 bases, leaving 7 bases not matched to a gene. The CDR3 sequence is 15 residues long. CDR3 in DNA: TGTGCCAGCAGCTTAGTTCGACAGGGAATATACGAGCAGTACTTC. It specifies CASSLVRQGIYEQYF.

The genes are TRBV7-3 and TRBJ2-7; the D call may be TRBD1 or TRBD2 (6 bases each). The CDR3 runs 14 residues. Germline-derived CDR1 and CDR2 are SGHTA and FQGTGA. With 5 bases removed from V and 6 bases from J, the gap between germline ends came to 17 bases. The chain's CDR3 is CASSLRGGGGEQYF. CDR3 nucleotides: TGTGCCAGCAGCCTCCGAGGGGGAGGCGGCGAGCAGTACTTC.

The genes are TRBV27 and TRBJ2-3; no reliable D call. The germline V gene encodes CDR1 MNHEY and CDR2 SMNVEV (reference sequence). This CDR3 has 11 residues. Trimming removed 3 bases from V and 4 bases from J, with 2 bases in between. The CDR3 reads CASSLADTQYF. CDR3 coding DNA: TGTGCCAGCAGTTTGGCAGATACGCAGTATTTT.

This clone occurred once. The chain carries TRBV15 and TRBJ2-5, with TRBD1 matching over 9 bases. V dropped 3 bases and J dropped 2; count of bases not matched to a gene: 28. Germline CDR1 LNHNV, CDR2 YYDKDF (reference sequence). The CDR3 is made up of 23 amino acids. The CDR3 region is CATSRGPPGQGLLSWGAQETQYF. In nucleotides, the CDR3 is TGTGCCACCAGCAGGGGACCCCCGGGACAGGGCCTTTTATCGTGGGGGGCACAAGAGACCCAGTACTTC.

This clone appeared a few times. J is TRBJ1-5 and V is TRBV7-2; D gene uncertain. Germline CDR1 SGHTA, CDR2 FQGNSA. There are 15 residues in the CDR3. Trimming pared 5 bases from V and 1 base from J, leaving 12 bases between. The CDR3 DNA sequence: TGTGCCAGCAGCCCCGAAGCACAGAGCAATCAGCCCCAGCATTTT. This codes for CASSPEAQSNQPQHF.

The chain is built from TRBV5-1 and TRBJ2-7, with D unresolved. Trimming left V 4 bases short and J 2 bases short, with 10 bases between. This CDR3 contains 13 residues. CDR1 and CDR2 (germline): SGHRS, YFSETQ. CDR3 protein: CASSAILAYEQYF. The CDR3 region has the DNA TGCGCCAGCAGCGCTATTTTAGCCTACGAGCAGTACTTC.

The chain has TRBV13 and TRBJ2-1, with TRBD2 matching over 9 bases. With 0 bases clipped from V and 4 bases from J, the junction kept 4 bases outside the gene matches. There are 16 residues in the CDR3. The germline V gene encodes CDR1 PRHDT and CDR2 FYEKMQ (reference sequence). The CDR3 loop is CASSLGQAGGYNEQFF. DNA for the CDR3: TGTGCCAGCAGCTTAGGCCAAGCGGGGGGATACAATGAGCAGTTCTTC.

This clone came up once. V usage is TRBV7-2 and J usage is TRBJ1-5; D is unclear. V gave up 3 bases and J gave up 6 bases, with 6 bases separating them. The CDR3 is 12 amino acids. The germline gives CDR1 SGHTA, CDR2 FQGNSA. In DNA form, the CDR3 reads TGTGCCAGCAGCTTTGACCTTCAGCCCCAGCATTTT. Its translation is CASSFDLQPQHF.

The CDR3: CASRAGQGSAEAFF. The CDR3 region has the DNA TGTGCCAGCAGGGCTGGACAGGGGAGCGCTGAAGCTTTCTTT. V is TRBV2 and J is TRBJ1-1; 9 bases are shared with TRBD1. The V segment lost 6 bases and the J segment 6 bases; nucleotides outside the gene matches: 8. The CDR3 spans 14 residues. CDR1 is SNHLY, CDR2 FYNNEI, per germline.

This clone appeared once. The chain is built from TRBV18 and TRBJ2-2, with a weak D call TRBD1 (5 bases). Germline assignment: CDR1 KGHSH and CDR2 LQKENI. The CDR3 runs to 14 residues. Trimming pared 3 bases from V and 5 bases from J, leaving 10 bases between. CDR3 sequence reads: CASSPPGLTGELFF. CDR3 in DNA: TGTGCCAGCTCACCGCCAGGGCTTACCGGGGAGCTGTTTTTT.